Below, 11 T cell receptor beta chains from the same sample are listed, as sequenced in a study of blood T cell repertoires in COVID-19 (dated by TCRdb to about 2020). The library was built by means of the immunoSEQ multiplex PCR assay. In TCRdb, the immuneACCESS table is reduced to in-frame sequences with V and J assigned. These tables do not hold every clone; where another copy was compared, an unresolved V gene accounts for under half, and the others remain unexplained. Within this sample are 50,000 or so clones, with roughly 85% of them counted one time only. The ten largest clones add up to 25% of the sample. What was sequenced was peripheral blood. These receptors were obtained from a man between 65 and 79 years old with acute or convalescent COVID-19.

On this clone: Other DNA sequences within the sample encode an identical CDR3. The chain uses TRBV7-3 and TRBJ2-3; 8 bases are a match to TRBD1. The ends lost 4 bases at V and 3 bases at J; junction bases unmatched: 3. CDR3 length: 14 amino acids. Germline V gene lookup returns CDR1 SGHTA and CDR2 FQGTGA. CDR3 coding DNA: TGTGCCAGCAGCTCCGGACAGGGAACAGATACGCAGTATTTT. Its translation is CASSSGQGTDTQYF.

The chain links TRBV30 to TRBJ1-5; unclear D gene. Germline V CDR1 and CDR2: GTSNPN, SVGIG (reference sequence). Deletions cut 7 bases from V and 5 bases from J, with 15 bases between. The CDR3 consists of 13 residues. CDR3 in DNA: TGTGCCTTCTCAGAGGAGAGGGATCAGCCCCAGCATTTT. Encoded protein: CAFSEERDQPQHF. Filled out from reference TRBV30 and TRBJ1-5, the complete variable domain reads SQTIHQWPATLVQPVGSPLSLECTVEGTSNPNLYWYRQAAGRGLQLLFYSVGIGQISSEVPQNLSASRPQDRQFILSSKKLLLSDSGFYLCAFSEERDQPQHFGDGTRLSIL.

J is TRBJ2-5 and V is TRBV5-1, with 7 bases identical to TRBD2. V was clipped by 4 bases and J by 4 bases; unmatched bases: 7. Germline CDR1 SGHRS, CDR2 YFSETQ. The CDR3 has 14 amino acids. In DNA, the CDR3 is TGCGCCAGCAGCATACTAGCGCTTGGAGAGACCCAGTACTTC. As protein: CASSILALGETQYF.

CDR3 in amino acids: CASSRQPSTDTQYF. CDR3 nucleotides: TGTGCCAGCAGCAGACAGCCTAGCACAGATACGCAGTATTTT. This sequence joins TRBV11-1 and TRBJ2-3, with D possibly being TRBD1 (5 bases). The germline V and J ends were trimmed by 5 bases and 0 bases, with 9 bases remaining between them. The CDR3 runs to 14 residues. CDR1 is SGHAT and CDR2 is FQDESV in the germline V gene (reference sequence).

CDR3 loop: CAWSRQTSNSPLHF. CDR3 DNA: TGTGCCTGGAGCCGACAGACCTCTAATTCACCCCTCCACTTT. This sequence joins TRBV30 and TRBJ1-6; a possible D gene is TRBD1 (5 bases). With 3 bases removed from V and 6 bases from J, the gap between germline ends came to 12 bases. Germline values: CDR1 GTSNPN, CDR2 SVGIG (reference sequence). The CDR3 is 14 amino acids.

Here the CDR3 DNA reads TGCGCCAGCAGTCCAAGTGGGGCACTAGCCTCATCCTACGAGCAGTACTTC. As protein: CASSPSGALASSYEQYF. V usage is TRBV5-1 and J usage is TRBJ2-7, with D possibly matching TRBD2 (6 bases). Trimming removed 5 bases from V and 1 base from J, with 22 bases in between. CDR1 is SGHRS and CDR2 is YFSETQ in the germline V gene. CDR3 length: 17 amino acids.

The chain employs TRBV7-8 and TRBJ2-2; 7 bases are a match to TRBD2. CDR1 is SGHVS and CDR2 is FQNEAQ in the germline V gene. The CDR3 spans 16 residues. The J segment lost 0 bases and the V segment lost 0 bases, leaving 1 base of the junction unmatched. CDR3 residues: CASSLASGSNTGELFF. In DNA, the CDR3 is TGTGCCAGCAGCTTAGCTAGCGGGTCGAACACCGGGGAGCTGTTTTTT.

The chain is built from TRBV12-3 or TRBV12-4 and TRBJ1-2; no firm D call. Trimming left V 2 bases short and J 8 bases short, with 9 bases between. The CDR3 is made up of 12 amino acids. DNA of the CDR3: TGTGCCAGCAGTTTACGGGGTGGAGGCTACACCTTC. It yields the protein CASSLRGGGYTF.

The chain is built from TRBV7-8 and TRBJ2-7, with TRBD2 matching 11 bases. This CDR3 is 14 amino acids long. The V and J ends lost 3 bases and 2 bases, in that order; junction bases with no gene match: 0. Germline-derived CDR1 and CDR2 are SGHVS and FQNEAQ. Here the CDR3 reads CASSFSGGAYEQYF. For the CDR3, the DNA is TGTGCCAGCAGCTTTAGCGGGGGGGCCTACGAGCAGTACTTC.

The rearrangement links TRBV27 to TRBJ2-1; D unresolved. V was pared by 2 bases and J by 5 bases, with 16 bases between. Looked up from germline, CDR1 is MNHEY and CDR2 is SMNVEV (reference sequence). This CDR3 comprises 16 residues. CDR3 coding DNA: TGTGCCAGCAGTTTACTGTCCCGCTTAGAGCACAATGAGCAGTTCTTC. Protein sequence: CASSLLSRLEHNEQFF.

V usage is TRBV7-6 and J usage is TRBJ2-1; 9 nucleotides line up with TRBD1. In germline, CDR1 is SGHVS, CDR2 FNYEAQ. This CDR3 has 15 residues. Trimming cost V 3 bases and J 5 bases; bases outside gene matches: 5. The CDR3 sequence: CASSFPGTGHNEQFF. CDR3 in DNA: TGTGCCAGCAGCTTTCCCGGGACAGGGCACAATGAGCAGTTCTTC.